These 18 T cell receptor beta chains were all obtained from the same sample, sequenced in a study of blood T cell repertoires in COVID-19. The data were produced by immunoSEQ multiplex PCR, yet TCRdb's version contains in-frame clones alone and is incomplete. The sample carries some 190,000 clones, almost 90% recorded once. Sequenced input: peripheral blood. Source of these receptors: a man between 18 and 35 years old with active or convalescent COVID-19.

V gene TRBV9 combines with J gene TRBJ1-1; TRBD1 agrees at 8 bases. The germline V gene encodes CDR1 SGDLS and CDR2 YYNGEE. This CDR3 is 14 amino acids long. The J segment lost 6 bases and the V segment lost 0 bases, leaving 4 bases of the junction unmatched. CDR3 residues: CASSVGSGQAEAFF. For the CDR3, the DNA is TGTGCCAGCAGCGTAGGATCGGGACAGGCTGAAGCTTTCTTT.

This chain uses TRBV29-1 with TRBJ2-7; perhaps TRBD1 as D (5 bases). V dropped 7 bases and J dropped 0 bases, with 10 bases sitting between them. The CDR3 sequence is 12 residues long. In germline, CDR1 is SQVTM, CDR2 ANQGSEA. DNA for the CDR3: TGCAGCGCCCAGGGCAGCTCCTACGAGCAGTACTTC. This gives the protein CSAQGSSYEQYF.

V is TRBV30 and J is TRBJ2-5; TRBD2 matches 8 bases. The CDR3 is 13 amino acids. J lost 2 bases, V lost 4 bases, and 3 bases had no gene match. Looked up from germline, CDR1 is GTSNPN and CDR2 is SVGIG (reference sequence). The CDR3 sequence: CAWIKREQETQYF. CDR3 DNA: TGTGCCTGGATTAAGCGGGAGCAAGAGACCCAGTACTTC.

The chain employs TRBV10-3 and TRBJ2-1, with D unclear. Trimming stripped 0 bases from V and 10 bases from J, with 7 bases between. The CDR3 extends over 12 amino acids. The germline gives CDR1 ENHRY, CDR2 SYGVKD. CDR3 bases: TGTGCCATCAGTGAGTCGGGCCAAGAGCAGTTCTTC. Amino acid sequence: CAISESGQEQFF.

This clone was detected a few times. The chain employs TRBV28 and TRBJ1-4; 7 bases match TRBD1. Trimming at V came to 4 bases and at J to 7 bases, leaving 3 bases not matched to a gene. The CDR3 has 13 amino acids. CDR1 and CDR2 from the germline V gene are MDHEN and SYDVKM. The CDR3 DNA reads TGTGCCAGCAGTTGGGACAGCACTGAAAAACTGTTTTTT. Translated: CASSWDSTEKLFF.

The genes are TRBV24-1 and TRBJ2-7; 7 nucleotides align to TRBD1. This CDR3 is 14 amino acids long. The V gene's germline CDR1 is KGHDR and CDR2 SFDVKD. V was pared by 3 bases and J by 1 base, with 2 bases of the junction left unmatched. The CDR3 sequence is CATSDGTESYEQYF. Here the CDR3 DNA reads TGTGCCACCAGTGATGGGACAGAGTCCTACGAGCAGTACTTC.

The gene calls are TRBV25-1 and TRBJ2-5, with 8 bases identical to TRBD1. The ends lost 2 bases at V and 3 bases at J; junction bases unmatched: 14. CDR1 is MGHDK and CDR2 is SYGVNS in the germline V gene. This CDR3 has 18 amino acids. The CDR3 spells CASSENFWTGLLEETQYF. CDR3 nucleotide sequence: TGTGCCAGCAGTGAAAACTTTTGGACAGGGCTTCTGGAAGAGACCCAGTACTTC.

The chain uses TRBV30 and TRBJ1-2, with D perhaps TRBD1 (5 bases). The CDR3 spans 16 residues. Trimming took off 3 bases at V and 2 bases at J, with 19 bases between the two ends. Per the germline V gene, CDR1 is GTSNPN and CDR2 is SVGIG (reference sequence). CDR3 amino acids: CAWSSHSPGNNYGYTF. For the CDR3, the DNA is TGTGCCTGGAGCTCACACTCCCCAGGGAACAACTATGGCTACACCTTC.

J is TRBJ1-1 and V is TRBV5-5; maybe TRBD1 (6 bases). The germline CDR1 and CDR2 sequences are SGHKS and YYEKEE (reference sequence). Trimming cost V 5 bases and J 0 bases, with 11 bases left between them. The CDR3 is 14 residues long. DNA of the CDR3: TGTGCCAGCAGTCCGGGACACATGAACACTGAAGCTTTCTTT. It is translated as CASSPGHMNTEAFF.

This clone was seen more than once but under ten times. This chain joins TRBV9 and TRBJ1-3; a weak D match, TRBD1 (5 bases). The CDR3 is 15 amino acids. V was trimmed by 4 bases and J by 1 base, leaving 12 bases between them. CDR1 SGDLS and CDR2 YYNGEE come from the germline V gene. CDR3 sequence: CASSPSGGSGNTIYF. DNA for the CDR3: TGTGCCAGCAGCCCAAGTGGGGGGTCTGGAAACACCATATATTTT.

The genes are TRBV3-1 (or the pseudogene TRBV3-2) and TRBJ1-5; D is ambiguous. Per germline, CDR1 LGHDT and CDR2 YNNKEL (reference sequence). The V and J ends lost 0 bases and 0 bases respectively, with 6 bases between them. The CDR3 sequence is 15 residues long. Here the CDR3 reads CASSQDPFSNQPQHF. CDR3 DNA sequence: TGTGCCAGCAGCCAAGATCCCTTTAGCAATCAGCCCCAGCATTTT.

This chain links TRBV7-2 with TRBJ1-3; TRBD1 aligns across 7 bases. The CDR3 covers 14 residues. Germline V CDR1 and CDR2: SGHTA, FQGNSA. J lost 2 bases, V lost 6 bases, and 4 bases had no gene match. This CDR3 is CASRWDSAGNTIYF. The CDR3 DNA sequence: TGTGCCAGCAGGTGGGACAGCGCTGGAAACACCATATATTTT.

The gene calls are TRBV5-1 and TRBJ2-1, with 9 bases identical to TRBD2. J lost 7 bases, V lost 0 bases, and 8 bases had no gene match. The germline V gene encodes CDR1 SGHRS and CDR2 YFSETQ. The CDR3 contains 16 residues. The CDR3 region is CASSLDLAGIRNEQFF. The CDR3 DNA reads TGCGCCAGCAGCTTGGACCTAGCGGGAATTCGGAATGAGCAGTTCTTC. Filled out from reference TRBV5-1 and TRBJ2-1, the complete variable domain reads KAGVTQTPRYLIKTRGQQVTLSCSPISGHRSVSWYQQTPGQGLQFLFEYFSETQRNKGNFPGRFSGRQFSNSRSEMNVSTLELGDSALYLCASSLDLAGIRNEQFFGPGTRLTVL.

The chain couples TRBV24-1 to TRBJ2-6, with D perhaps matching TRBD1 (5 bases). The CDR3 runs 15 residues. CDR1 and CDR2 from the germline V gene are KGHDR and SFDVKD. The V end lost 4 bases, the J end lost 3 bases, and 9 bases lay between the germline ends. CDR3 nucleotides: TGTGCCACCAGTGACGTCAGGGATGGGGCCAACGTCCTGACTTTC. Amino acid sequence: CATSDVRDGANVLTF.

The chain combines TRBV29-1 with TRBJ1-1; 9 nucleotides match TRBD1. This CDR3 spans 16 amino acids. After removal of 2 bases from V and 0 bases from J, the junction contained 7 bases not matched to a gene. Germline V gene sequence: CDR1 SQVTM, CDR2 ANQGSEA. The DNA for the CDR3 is TGCAGCGTTGAAAGGGCGACAGGGGGGATGAACACTGAAGCTTTCTTT. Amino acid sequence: CSVERATGGMNTEAFF.

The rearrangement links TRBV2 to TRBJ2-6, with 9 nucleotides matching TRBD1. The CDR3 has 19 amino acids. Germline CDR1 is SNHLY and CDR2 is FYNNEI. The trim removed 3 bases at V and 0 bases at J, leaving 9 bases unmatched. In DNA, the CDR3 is TGTGCCAGCAGTGACGTTCTGGACAGGGGACACTCTGGGGCCAACGTCCTGACTTTC. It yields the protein CASSDVLDRGHSGANVLTF.

This chain's CDR3 is CASRTGTGVLNTEAFF. The CDR3 DNA sequence: TGTGCCAGCAGAACCGGGACAGGGGTCCTTAACACTGAAGCTTTCTTT. The gene calls are TRBV5-4 and TRBJ1-1; 10 positions match TRBD1. CDR1 and CDR2 from the germline V gene are SGHNT and YYREEE (reference sequence). The V and J ends lost 5 bases and 2 bases, in that order; junction bases with no gene match: 9. There are 16 residues in the CDR3.

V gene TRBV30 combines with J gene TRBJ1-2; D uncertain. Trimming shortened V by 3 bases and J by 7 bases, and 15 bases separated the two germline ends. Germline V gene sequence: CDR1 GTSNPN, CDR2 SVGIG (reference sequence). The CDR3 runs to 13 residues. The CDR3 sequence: CAWSLPNRGGYTF. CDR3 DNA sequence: TGTGCCTGGAGCTTACCTAATCGGGGTGGCTACACCTTC.